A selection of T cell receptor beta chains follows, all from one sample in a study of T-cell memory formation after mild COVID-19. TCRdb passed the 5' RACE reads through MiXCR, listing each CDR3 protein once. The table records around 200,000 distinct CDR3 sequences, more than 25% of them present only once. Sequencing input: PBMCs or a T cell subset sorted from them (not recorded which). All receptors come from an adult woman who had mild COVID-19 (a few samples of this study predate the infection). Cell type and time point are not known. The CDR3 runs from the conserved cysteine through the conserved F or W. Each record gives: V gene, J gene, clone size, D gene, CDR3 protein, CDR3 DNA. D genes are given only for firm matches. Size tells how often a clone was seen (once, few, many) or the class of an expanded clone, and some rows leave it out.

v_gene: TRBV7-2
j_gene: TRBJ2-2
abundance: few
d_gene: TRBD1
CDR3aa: CASSSPGTARNTGELFF
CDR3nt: TGTGCCAGCAGCTCGCCCGGGACAGCTCGTAACACCGGGGAGCTGTTTTTT

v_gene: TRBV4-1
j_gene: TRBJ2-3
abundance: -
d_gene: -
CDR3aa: CASSQGTDDTQYF
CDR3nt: TGCGCCAGCAGCCAGGGTACAGATGATACGCAGTATTTT

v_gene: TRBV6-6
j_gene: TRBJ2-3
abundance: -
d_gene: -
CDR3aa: CASSYGQLSTDTQYF
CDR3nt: TGTGCCAGCAGTTACGGACAGCTCAGCACAGATACGCAGTATTTT

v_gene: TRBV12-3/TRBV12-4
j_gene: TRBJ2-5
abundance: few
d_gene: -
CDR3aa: CASSFTHQETQYF
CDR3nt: TGTGCCAGCAGTTTTACACACCAAGAGACCCAGTACTTC

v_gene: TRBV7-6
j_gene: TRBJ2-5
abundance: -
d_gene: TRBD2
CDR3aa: CASSLNGGVGETQYF
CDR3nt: TGTGCCAGCAGCTTGAACGGGGGGGTGGGTGAGACCCAGTACTTC

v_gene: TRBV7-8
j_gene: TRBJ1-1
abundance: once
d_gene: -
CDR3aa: CASSLRRQRNTEAFF
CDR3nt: TGTGCCAGCAGCTTACGACGCCAGAGGAACACTGAAGCTTTCTTT

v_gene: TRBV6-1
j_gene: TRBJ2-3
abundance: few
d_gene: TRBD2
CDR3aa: CASRDTSAFGDTQYF
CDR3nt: TGTGCCAGCAGGGATACTAGCGCCTTTGGGGATACGCAGTATTTT

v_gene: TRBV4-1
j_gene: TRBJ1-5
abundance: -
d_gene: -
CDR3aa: CASSFRHISNQPQHF
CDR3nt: TGCGCCAGCAGCTTTCGACACATTAGCAATCAGCCCCAGCATTTT

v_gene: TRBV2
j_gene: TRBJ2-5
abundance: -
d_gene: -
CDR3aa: CASSWGRGTETQYF
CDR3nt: TGTGCCAGCAGCTGGGGGCGTGGGACAGAGACCCAGTACTTC

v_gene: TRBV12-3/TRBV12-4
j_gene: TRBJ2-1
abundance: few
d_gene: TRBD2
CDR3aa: CASTSGTSSYNEQFF
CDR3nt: TGTGCCAGCACCTCCGGGACTAGCTCCTACAATGAGCAGTTCTTC

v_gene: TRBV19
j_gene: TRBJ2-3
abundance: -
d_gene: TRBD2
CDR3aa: CASSPGTSGRTDTQYF
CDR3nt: TGTGCCAGTAGTCCTGGGACTAGCGGGAGGACAGATACGCAGTATTTT

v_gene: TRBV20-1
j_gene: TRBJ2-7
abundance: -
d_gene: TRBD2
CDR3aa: CSASMTSGTYEQYF
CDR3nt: TGCAGTGCTAGTATGACTAGCGGGACCTACGAGCAGTACTTC

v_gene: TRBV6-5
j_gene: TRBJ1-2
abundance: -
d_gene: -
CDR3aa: CASRSLRPGGPNYGYTF
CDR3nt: TGTGCCAGCAGGTCCCTGAGGCCGGGAGGTCCTAACTATGGCTACACCTTC

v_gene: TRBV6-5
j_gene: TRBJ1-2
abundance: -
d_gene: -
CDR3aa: CASSSTPGDYGYTF
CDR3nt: TGTGCCAGCAGTTCAACCCCGGGGGACTATGGCTACACCTTC

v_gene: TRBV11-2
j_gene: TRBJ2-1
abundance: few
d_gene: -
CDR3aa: CASSRPTRNEQFF
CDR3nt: TGTGCCAGCAGCCGCCCTACCCGCAATGAGCAGTTCTTC

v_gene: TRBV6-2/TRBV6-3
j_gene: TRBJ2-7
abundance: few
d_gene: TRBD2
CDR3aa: CASSTTSSGGTYEQYF
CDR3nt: TGTGCCAGCAGTACTACGTCTAGCGGAGGGACCTACGAGCAGTACTTC

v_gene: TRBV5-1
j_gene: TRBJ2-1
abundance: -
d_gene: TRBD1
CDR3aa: CASSPRQGNNEQFF
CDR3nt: TGCGCCAGCAGCCCTCGACAGGGTAACAATGAGCAGTTCTTC

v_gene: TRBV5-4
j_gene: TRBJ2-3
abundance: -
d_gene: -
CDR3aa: CASSGWLSTDTQYF
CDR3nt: TGTGCCAGCAGCGGGTGGCTGAGCACAGATACGCAGTATTTT

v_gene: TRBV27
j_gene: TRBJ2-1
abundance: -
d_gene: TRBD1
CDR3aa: CASRPTGNYNEQFF
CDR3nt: TGTGCCAGCAGGCCGACAGGGAATTACAATGAGCAGTTCTTC

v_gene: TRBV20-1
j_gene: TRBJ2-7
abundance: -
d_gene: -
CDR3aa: CSARDLMGGSRTYEQYF
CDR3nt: TGCAGTGCTAGAGATCTCATGGGGGGCAGTCGGACCTACGAGCAGTACTTC

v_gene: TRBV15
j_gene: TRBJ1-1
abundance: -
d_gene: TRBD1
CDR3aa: CATRKDRVREAFF
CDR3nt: TGTGCCACCAGAAAAGACAGGGTTCGCGAAGCTTTCTTT

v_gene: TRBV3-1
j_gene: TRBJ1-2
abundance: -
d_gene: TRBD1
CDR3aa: CASSRTGGVNGYTF
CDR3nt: TGTGCCAGCAGCCGGACAGGCGGAGTGAATGGCTACACCTTC

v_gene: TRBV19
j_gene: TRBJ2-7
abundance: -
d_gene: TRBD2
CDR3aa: CASSLALAGYYEQYF
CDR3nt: TGTGCCAGTAGTCTCGCACTAGCGGGGTACTACGAGCAGTACTTC

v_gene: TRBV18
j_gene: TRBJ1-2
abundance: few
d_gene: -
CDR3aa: CASSPPVLTYGYTF
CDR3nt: TGTGCCAGCTCACCACCGGTACTTACCTATGGCTACACCTTC

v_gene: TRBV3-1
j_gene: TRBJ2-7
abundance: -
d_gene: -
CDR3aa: CASSQEVMGTRSYEQYF
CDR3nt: TGTGCCAGCAGCCAAGAAGTAATGGGTACAAGGTCCTACGAGCAGTACTTC

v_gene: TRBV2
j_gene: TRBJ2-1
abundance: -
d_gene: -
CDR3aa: CASTARAAYNEQFF
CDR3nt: TGTGCCAGCACTGCCAGGGCTGCCTACAATGAGCAGTTCTTC

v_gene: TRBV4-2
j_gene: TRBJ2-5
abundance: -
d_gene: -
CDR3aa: CASSQLHGQLDRETQYF
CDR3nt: TGTGCCAGCAGCCAGCTTCACGGACAGCTAGATCGGGAGACCCAGTACTTC

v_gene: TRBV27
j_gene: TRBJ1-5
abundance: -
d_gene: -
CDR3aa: CASSQGRDQPQHF
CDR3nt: TGTGCCAGCAGTCAGGGGCGGGATCAGCCCCAGCATTTT

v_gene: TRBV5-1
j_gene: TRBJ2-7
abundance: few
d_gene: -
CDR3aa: CASSLGPLSYEQYF
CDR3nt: TGCGCCAGCAGCTTGGGACCCCTCTCCTACGAGCAGTACTTC